A single sample is the source of the 5 T cell receptor beta chains below, sequenced in a study of blood T cell repertoires in COVID-19. TCRdb keeps only in-frame clones here, not all; method: immunoSEQ multiplex PCR. The sample holds about 48,000 clones, about four fifths seen once. Sequenced input: peripheral blood. The receptors here all came from a man in his forties with acute or convalescent COVID-19.

This chain connects TRBV18 to TRBJ2-5; D is perhaps TRBD1 (6 bases). The CDR3 length is 18 residues. V dropped 1 base and J dropped 3 bases, with 21 bases sitting between them. The V gene's germline CDR1 is KGHSH and CDR2 LQKENI. CDR3 sequence reads: CASSPRLSSGQTKETQYF. Written as DNA, the CDR3 is TGTGCCAGCTCACCACGCCTCTCTTCTGGACAGACGAAAGAGACCCAGTACTTC.

A remark on this clone: At one boundary the junction diverges from the germline segment, which might be a read error. This chain links TRBV18 with TRBJ2-7, with 12 bases aligning to TRBD1. The CDR3 has 14 residues. Per germline, CDR1 KGHSH and CDR2 LQKENI. In DNA, the CDR3 is TGTGCCAGCTCGGACGGGACAGGGGGCGAAGGGAGTAACTTC. Amino acid sequence: CASSDGTGGEGSNF. The full variable domain, rest sourced from reference TRBV18 and TRBJ2-7, is NAGVMQNPRHLVRRRGQEARLRCSPMKGHSHVYWYRQLPEEGLKFMVYLQKENIIDESGMPKERFSAEFPKEGPSILRIQQVVRGDSAAYFCASSDGTGGEGSNFGPGTRLTVT.

This chain links TRBV18 with TRBJ1-1, with D possibly matching TRBD1 (5 bases). The CDR3 has 18 amino acids. Germline loops: CDR1 KGHSH, CDR2 LQKENI. Trimming cost V 0 bases and J 3 bases, with 20 bases left between them. The CDR3 nucleotides are TGTGCCAGCTCACCACCCTGGGACTGGCGGAGGAGAGACACTGAAGCTTTCTTT. It specifies CASSPPWDWRRRDTEAFF. Filled out from reference TRBV18 and TRBJ1-1, the complete variable domain reads NAGVMQNPRHLVRRRGQEARLRCSPMKGHSHVYWYRQLPEEGLKFMVYLQKENIIDESGMPKERFSAEFPKEGPSILRIQQVVRGDSAAYFCASSPPWDWRRRDTEAFFGQGTRLTVV.

The chain's CDR3 is CASSLVVFIGQEPYEQYF. CDR3 sequence (DNA): TGTGCCAGCAGCTTGGTCGTTTTTATTGGACAGGAACCCTACGAGCAGTACTTC. The chain employs TRBV5-8 and TRBJ2-7; 7 bases align to TRBD1. The J segment lost 2 bases and the V segment lost 0 bases, leaving 14 bases of the junction unmatched. Per germline, CDR1 SGHTS and CDR2 YDEGEE. This CDR3 is built from 18 residues.

This clone has a handful of counts. The CDR3 spells CASRGTGNTGELFF. CDR3 coding DNA: TGTGCCAGCAGAGGGACAGGGAACACCGGGGAGCTGTTTTTT. The rearrangement joins TRBV6-5 to TRBJ2-2, with 8 bases aligning to TRBD1. CDR3 length: 14 amino acids. Trimming took 6 bases from V and 1 from J; bases not matched to a gene: 1. The germline V gene encodes CDR1 MNHEY and CDR2 SVGAGI.